Below, 23 T cell receptor beta chains from the same sample are listed, as sequenced in a study of regulatory T cells in long-lasting Graves disease. iRepertoire HTBI primers and Arm-PCR of CDR3 regions built TCR beta libraries. Using its own MiXCR run on the multiplex PCR reads, TCRdb lists one record per CDR3 protein. The data hold 350,000 to 500,000 distinct CDR3 sequences, with 14% observed a single time. Indicated time point: newly diagnosed GD, antithyroid drugs for less than 3 months. Generation of the TCR library employed RNA extracted from PBMCs. These data were also reused for a study on T cells in Graves' hyperthyroidism and ophthalmopathy.

The specimen was peripheral blood mononuclear cells (PBMCs), collected at new diagnosis, from a patient treated with antithyroid drugs. Receptors were obtained from a woman aged 45-65 years with Graves disease.

This clonotype occurred a few times. The chain combines TRBV4-1 with TRBJ1-2; D might be TRBD1 (5 bases). Trimming removed 0 bases at V and 4 bases at J, with 12 bases between. Germline loops: CDR1 MGHRA, CDR2 YSYEKL. This CDR3 contains 15 residues. The CDR3, as DNA: TGCGCCAGCAGCCAAGATTTACGGGGGTCCTATGGCTACACCTTC. Its translation: CASSQDLRGSYGYTF.

Only a few counts were recorded for this clonotype. This chain links TRBV30 with TRBJ2-7; TRBD2 is a possible D gene (6 bases). The CDR3 covers 16 residues. With 0 bases removed from V and 2 bases from J, the gap between germline ends came to 17 bases. Germline CDR1 and CDR2: GTSNPN and SVGIG (reference sequence). The CDR3: CAWSVLSGAPPYEQYF. DNA of the CDR3: TGTGCCTGGAGTGTACTGTCGGGAGCCCCTCCCTACGAGCAGTACTTC.

In this sample, this clonotype turned up a few times. The chain has TRBV3-1 and TRBJ2-7, with 12 positions matching TRBD2. The V gene end was trimmed by 1 base and the J gene end by 5 bases; junction bases not matched to a gene: 12. CDR1 and CDR2 from the germline V gene are LGHDT and YNNKEL (reference sequence). The CDR3 contains 18 residues. CDR3 bases: TGTGCCAGCAGCCAAGGGGCACTAGCGGGAGGTTACTTCGACGAGCAGTACTTC. It specifies CASSQGALAGGYFDEQYF.

At least ten counts were recorded for this clonotype. The chain carries TRBV10-3 and TRBJ2-2; 10 positions match TRBD2. The CDR3 length is 14 residues. Germline assignment: CDR1 ENHRY and CDR2 SYGVKD. The trim removed 6 bases at V and 7 bases at J, leaving 5 bases unmatched. The CDR3 DNA follows: TGTGCCATCAGCCTAGCGGGAGTCCACGGGGAGCTGTTTTTT. This codes for CAISLAGVHGELFF.

The rearrangement uses TRBV5-1 and TRBJ2-7; 10 nucleotides agree with TRBD2. J was trimmed by 1 base and V by 4 bases; bases with no gene match: 14. Germline CDR1 and CDR2: SGHRS and YFSETQ. This CDR3 has 18 residues. The chain's CDR3 is CASSLEASGTSDSYEQYF. The DNA for the CDR3 is TGCGCCAGCAGCCTTGAAGCCTCCGGGACTAGCGATTCCTACGAGCAGTACTTC.

The table lists this clonotype with a few counts. The chain recombines TRBV19 with TRBJ2-7; 8 bases fit TRBD2. The CDR3 is 15 amino acids. Trimming took 5 bases from V and 6 from J; bases not matched to a gene: 12. Per the germline V gene, CDR1 is LNHDA and CDR2 is SQIVND (reference sequence). CDR3 in amino acids: CASSELAGFFGEQYF. CDR3 bases: TGTGCCAGTAGTGAATTAGCGGGGTTTTTCGGCGAGCAGTACTTC.

This clonotype was seen ten or more times. At one boundary the junction diverges from the germline segment, which might be a read error. The chain joins TRBV4-1 to TRBJ1-1; D unresolved. The germline V gene encodes CDR1 MGHRA and CDR2 YSYEKL. This CDR3 contains 17 residues. This CDR3 is CASSPRRATPANTEAFF. In nucleotides, the CDR3 is TGTGCCAGCAGCCCGCGGAGGGCCACCCCGGCGAACACTGAAGCTTTCTTT.

This clonotype has more than one count but fewer than ten. V and J are TRBV4-1 and TRBJ2-2, with D perhaps matching TRBD1 (6 bases). The V end lost 3 bases, the J end lost 1 base, and 9 bases lay between the germline ends. CDR3 length: 15 residues. CDR1 is MGHRA and CDR2 is YSYEKL in the germline V gene. Written as DNA, the CDR3 is TGCGCCAGCAGCCAGAAGGACAGGAACACCGGGGAGCTGTTTTTT. Protein sequence: CASSQKDRNTGELFF.

This clonotype appeared many times. The V call is TRBV5-1, the J call TRBJ2-1; the D gene is possibly TRBD2 (5 bases). Germline V gives CDR1 SGHRS, CDR2 YFSETQ. This CDR3 has 13 residues. V was clipped by 2 bases and J by 5 bases, with 8 bases between them. Written as DNA, the CDR3 is TGCGCCAGCAGCTTCGCCGGGAACAATGAGCAGTTCTTC. Its translation is CASSFAGNNEQFF.

Turning to this clonotype: A far larger clone differs by one base, so this is likely a read error. The CDR3 loop is CASSSGLADYEQYF. DNA of the CDR3: TGTGCCAGCAGCTCGGGACTAGCGGACTACGAGCAGTACTTC. V and J are TRBV7-9 and TRBJ2-7; the match to TRBD2 covers 11 bases. Germline V CDR1 and CDR2: SEHNR, FQNEAQ (reference sequence). CDR3 size: 14 residues. Germline trimming cut 4 bases from V and 3 bases from J; bases unmatched to any gene: 2.

This clonotype was recorded at least ten times. The V gene is TRBV6-2 or TRBV6-3, the J gene TRBJ2-1; 10 bases fit TRBD2. V lost 5 bases, J lost 3 bases, and 7 bases stayed unmatched. Looked up from germline, CDR1 is MNHEY and CDR2 is SVGEGT. There are 16 residues in the CDR3. The CDR3 DNA sequence: TGTGCCAGCAGTGATCGGGTAGCGGGAGGCTACAATGAGCAGTTCTTC. Its translation is CASSDRVAGGYNEQFF.

The V call is TRBV4-1, the J call TRBJ2-7; TRBD2 agrees at 13 bases. This CDR3 contains 15 residues. Per the germline V gene, CDR1 is MGHRA and CDR2 is YSYEKL. The ends lost 1 base at V and 6 bases at J; junction bases unmatched: 3. The CDR3 bases are TGCGCCAGCAGCCAAGGGAGACTAGCGGGGGGCGAGCAGTACTTC. Residues: CASSQGRLAGGEQYF.

In its sample, this clonotype was seen a few times. V and J are TRBV6-1 and TRBJ2-1; TRBD2 matches 10 bases. From germline, CDR1 is MNHNS and CDR2 SASEGT. The V segment lost 6 bases and the J segment 8 bases; nucleotides outside the gene matches: 10. The CDR3 length is 15 residues. For the CDR3, the DNA is TGTGCCAGCAGCCCCGGCCTAGCGGGAGTTCATGAGCAGTTCTTC. This sequence encodes CASSPGLAGVHEQFF.

This clonotype was detected only a few times. The rearrangement links TRBV20-1 to TRBJ2-3; D ambiguous. CDR3 length: 14 residues. Germline lookup yields CDR1 DFQATT and CDR2 SNEGSKA (reference sequence). V was shortened by 3 bases and J by 0 bases, with 10 bases between the two germline ends. CDR3 DNA: TGCAGTGCTAGCCCACTAACTAGCACAGATACGCAGTATTTT. Protein sequence: CSASPLTSTDTQYF.

This clonotype turned up a few times. The chain uses TRBV5-6 and TRBJ1-2, with D hard to call. Trimming took 2 bases from V and 6 from J, leaving 11 bases between them. CDR1 and CDR2 from the germline V gene are SGHDT and YYEEEE. The CDR3 consists of 13 residues. The CDR3 DNA sequence: TGTGCCAGCAGCTTATTCCGGGAACATGGCTACACCTTC. Its translation is CASSLFREHGYTF.

This clonotype has a handful of counts. The rearrangement joins TRBV20-1 to TRBJ2-7; 7 positions match TRBD1. Germline-derived CDR1 and CDR2 are DFQATT and SNEGSKA (reference sequence). The trim removed 0 bases at V and 3 bases at J, leaving 14 bases unmatched. This CDR3 region has 17 residues. CDR3 protein: CSARDPRSNRGNYEQYF. In nucleotides, the CDR3 is TGCAGTGCTAGAGATCCAAGATCAAACAGGGGAAACTACGAGCAGTACTTC.

This clonotype was counted ten times or more. The gene calls are TRBV3-1 and TRBJ2-1, with a tentative D call TRBD1 (5 bases). This CDR3 contains 14 residues. V lost 4 bases and J lost 5, with 12 bases in between. Germline V gene data show CDR1 as LGHDT and CDR2 as YNNKEL (reference sequence). For the CDR3, the DNA is TGTGCCAGCAGCCGGAAGGACACCGACAATGAGCAGTTCTTC. Translating gives CASSRKDTDNEQFF.

The chain combines TRBV9 with TRBJ1-3; D is unclear. With 0 bases removed from V and 0 bases from J, the gap between germline ends came to 13 bases. CDR1 is SGDLS, CDR2 YYNGEE, per germline. This CDR3 contains 17 residues. CDR3 nucleotide sequence: TGTGCCAGCAGCGTAGATTGGCGGAGGAGCTCTGGAAACACCATATATTTT. It translates to CASSVDWRRSSGNTIYF.

This clonotype was seen ten or more times. This chain links TRBV30 with TRBJ1-1, with 7 positions matching TRBD1. Per germline, CDR1 GTSNPN and CDR2 SVGIG (reference sequence). The CDR3 length is 15 residues. Trimming at V came to 2 bases and at J to 0 bases, leaving 6 bases not matched to a gene. CDR3 coding DNA: TGTGCCTGGAGTAGGAGGGGGCCGATGAACACTGAAGCTTTCTTT. This gives the protein CAWSRRGPMNTEAFF.

This chain connects TRBV13 to TRBJ1-2; no clear D gene. There are 13 residues in the CDR3. Germline CDR1 is PRHDT and CDR2 is FYEKMQ (reference sequence). V lost 2 bases and J lost 4, with 8 bases in between. CDR3 DNA sequence: TGTGCCAGCAGCTTAAGCACAATCTATGGCTACACCTTC. Encoded protein: CASSLSTIYGYTF.

Of note for this clonotype: This may be a read error: a much more frequent sequence differs by one nucleotide. The chain uses TRBV5-4 and TRBJ2-7; 14 bases match TRBD2. CDR1 is SGHNT, CDR2 YYREEE, per germline (reference sequence). CDR3 size: 19 residues. CDR3 loop: CASSLKTTGLAGAAYEHYF. CDR3 DNA sequence: TGTGCCAGCAGCTTGAAGACGACGGGACTAGCGGGAGCGGCCTACGAGCACTACTTC.

This clonotype was detected many times. The V and J genes are TRBV20-1 and TRBJ1-1; D unclear. Germline V gene sequence: CDR1 DFQATT, CDR2 SNEGSKA (reference sequence). The CDR3 extends over 16 amino acids. The V end was cut by 0 bases, the J end by 0 bases, with 14 bases between. CDR3 amino acids: CSAREIPGRMNTEAFF. The CDR3 DNA sequence: TGCAGTGCTAGAGAGATCCCCGGACGGATGAACACTGAAGCTTTCTTT.

This clonotype was detected ten times or more. The chain employs TRBV7-9 and TRBJ2-1; TRBD2 agrees at 9 bases. The CDR3 is made up of 16 amino acids. Germline-derived CDR1 and CDR2 are SEHNR and FQNEAQ (reference sequence). The V and J ends lost 6 bases and 5 bases, in that order; junction bases with no gene match: 11. CDR3 loop: CASSSGLAKIHNEQFF. The CDR3 DNA sequence: TGTGCCAGCAGTTCAGGACTAGCGAAGATCCACAATGAGCAGTTCTTC.